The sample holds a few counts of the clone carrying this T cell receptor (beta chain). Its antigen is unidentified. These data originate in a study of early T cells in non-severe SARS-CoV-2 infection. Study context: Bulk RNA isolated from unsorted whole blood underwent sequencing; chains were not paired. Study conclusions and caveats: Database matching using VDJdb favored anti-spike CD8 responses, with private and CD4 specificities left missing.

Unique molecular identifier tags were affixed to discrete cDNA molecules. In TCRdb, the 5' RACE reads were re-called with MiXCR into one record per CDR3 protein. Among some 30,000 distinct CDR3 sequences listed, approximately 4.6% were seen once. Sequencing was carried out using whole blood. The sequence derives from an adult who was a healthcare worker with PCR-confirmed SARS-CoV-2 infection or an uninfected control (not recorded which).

CDR3 bases: TGTGCCATCAGTGACCAAATGGGGAGAACTGAAGCTTTCTTT. Residues: CAISDQMGRTEAFF. The V and J genes are TRBV10-3 and TRBJ1-1, with D unclear. V was trimmed by 3 bases and J by 5 bases, leaving 13 bases between them. The CDR3 is made up of 14 amino acids. Per the germline V gene, CDR1 is ENHRY and CDR2 is SYGVKD.